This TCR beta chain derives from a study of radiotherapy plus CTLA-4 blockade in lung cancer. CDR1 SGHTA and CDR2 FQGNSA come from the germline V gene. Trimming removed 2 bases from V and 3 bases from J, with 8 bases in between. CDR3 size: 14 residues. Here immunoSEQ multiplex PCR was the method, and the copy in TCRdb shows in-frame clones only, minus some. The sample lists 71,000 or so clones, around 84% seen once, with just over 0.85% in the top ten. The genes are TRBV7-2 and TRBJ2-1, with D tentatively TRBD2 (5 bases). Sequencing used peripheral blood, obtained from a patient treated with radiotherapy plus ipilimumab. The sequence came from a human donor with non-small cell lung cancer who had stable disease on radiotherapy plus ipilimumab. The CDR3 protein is CASSLTRDYNEQFF. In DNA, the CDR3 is TGTGCCAGCAGCTTAACTCGGGACTACAATGAGCAGTTCTTC. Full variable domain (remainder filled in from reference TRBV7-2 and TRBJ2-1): GAGVSQSPSNKVTEKGKDVELRCDPISGHTALYWYRQSLGQGLEFLIYFQGNSAPDKSGLPSDRFSAERTGGSVSTLTIQRTQQEDSAVYLCASSLTRDYNEQFFGPGTRLTVL.